This T cell receptor (beta chain) is from a study of radiation and T cells in renal cell carcinoma. Libraries were prepared by immunoSEQ multiplex PCR; TCRdb keeps only in-frame clonotypes and omits some of them. The data show 10,000 to 15,000 clones, 60% to 75% seen once. The ends were cut back, 5 bases at V and 7 bases at J, with 18 bases in the middle. The length of the CDR3 is 15 residues. The germline V gene has CDR1 LNHDA and CDR2 SQIVND (reference sequence). Regarding treatment: treatment-naive control, cytoreductive nephrectomy. The clonotype was recovered from an elderly woman with renal cell carcinoma. Sequenced material: tumor tissue, taken from a patient whose treatment was nephrectomy without radiotherapy. This chain connects TRBV19 to TRBJ1-5; tentatively, D is TRBD1 (6 bases). CDR3 protein: CASSRPPGASQPQHF. DNA of the CDR3: TGTGCCAGTAGTCGACCACCAGGGGCCAGCCAGCCCCAGCATTTT.